This TCR beta chain was obtained from a study of cytomegalovirus exposure and HLA in healthy donors. Notes on the study in general: The authors considered a cluster of highly shared sequence variants likely to be a sequencing artifact.

V lost 6 bases to trimming and J lost 4 bases; unmatched junction nucleotides: 5. The CDR3 contains 14 residues. In germline, CDR1 is MNHNY, CDR2 SVGAGI (reference sequence). 13 Jbeta primers and 60 Vbeta primers were used for the PCR. TCRdb's copy holds only in-frame clones and misses some; the assay was immunoSEQ multiplex PCR. The top ten clones hold about 1.4% of a sample with approximately 210,000 clones, roughly 77% of them seen once. As to this clone: The antigen remains unidentified.

This TCR came from a woman in her fifties or sixties in good health and CMV-seronegative. Input material: PBMCs. The gene calls are TRBV6-6 and TRBJ1-5; TRBD1 aligns across 8 bases. The CDR3 nucleotides read TGTGCCAGCAGCCGGACAGGGCTAAATCAGCCCCAGCATTTT. It specifies CASSRTGLNQPQHF.